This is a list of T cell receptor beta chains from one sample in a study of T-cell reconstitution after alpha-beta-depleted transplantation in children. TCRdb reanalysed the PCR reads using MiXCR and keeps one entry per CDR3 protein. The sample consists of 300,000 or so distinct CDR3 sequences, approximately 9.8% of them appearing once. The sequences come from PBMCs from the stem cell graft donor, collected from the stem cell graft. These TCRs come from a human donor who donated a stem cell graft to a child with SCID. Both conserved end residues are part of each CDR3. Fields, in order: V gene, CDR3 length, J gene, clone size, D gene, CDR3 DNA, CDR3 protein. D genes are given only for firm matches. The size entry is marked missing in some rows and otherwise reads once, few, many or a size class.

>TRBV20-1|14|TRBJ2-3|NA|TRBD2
TGCAGTGCTCCTAGCGGGACCGACACAGATACGCAGTATTTT
CSAPSGTDTDTQYF
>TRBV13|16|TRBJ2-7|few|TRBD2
TGTGCCAGCAGCACGTCCCCGGGACGGGAGGACTACGAGCAGTACTTC
CASSTSPGREDYEQYF
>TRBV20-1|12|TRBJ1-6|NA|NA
TGCAGTGCTAAAGGCCCGGATTCACCCCTCCACTTT
CSAKGPDSPLHF
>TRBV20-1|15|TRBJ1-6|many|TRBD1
TGCAGTGCTAGAGAGGTTAGGACAGGGACTTCACCCCTCCACTTT
CSAREVRTGTSPLHF
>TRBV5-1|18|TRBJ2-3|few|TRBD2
TGCGCCAGCAGCTTGGCCGGAGTAGCGGGGGGAAGCACAGATACGCAGTATTTT
CASSLAGVAGGSTDTQYF
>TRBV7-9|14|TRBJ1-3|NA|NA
TGTGCCAGCAGATCCGACAGCTCTGGAAACACCATATATTTT
CASRSDSSGNTIYF
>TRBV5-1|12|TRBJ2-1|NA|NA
TGCGCCAGCAGCCCGCAATACAATGAGCAGTTCTTC
CASSPQYNEQFF
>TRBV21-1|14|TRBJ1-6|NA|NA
TGTGCCAGCTGCCCCGGGACAGGGCATTCACCCCTCCACTTT
CASCPGTGHSPLHF
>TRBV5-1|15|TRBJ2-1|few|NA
TGCGCCAGCAGCTTCCGGGTAAGCGCCTACAATGAGCAGTTCTTC
CASSFRVSAYNEQFF
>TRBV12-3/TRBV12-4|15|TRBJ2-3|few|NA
TGTGCCAGCAGTCTCTCGGACTGGAAGGGGGATACGCAGTATTTT
CASSLSDWKGDTQYF
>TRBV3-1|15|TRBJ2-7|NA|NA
TGTGCCAGCAGCCAAGAAGTGGCAGGGGGGGACGAGCAGTACTTC
CASSQEVAGGDEQYF
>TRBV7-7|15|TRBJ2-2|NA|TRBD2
TGTGCCAGCAGCCCTAGCGGGGGGAGCCCCGGGGAGCTGTTTTTT
CASSPSGGSPGELFF
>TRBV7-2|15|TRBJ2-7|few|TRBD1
TGTGCCAGCAGCTTACGTACAGGGGAATCGGGCGAGCAGTACTTC
CASSLRTGESGEQYF
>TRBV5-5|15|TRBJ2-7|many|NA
TGTGCCAGCAGCCCGTTGGCAGGAGCCTCCTACGAGCAGTACTTC
CASSPLAGASYEQYF
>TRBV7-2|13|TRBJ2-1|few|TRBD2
TGTGCCAGCAGGCACCGGGGGGATAATGAGCAGTTCTTC
CASRHRGDNEQFF
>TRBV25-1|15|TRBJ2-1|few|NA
TGTGCCAGCAGTGAATGGTCTCTCCGACACCCTGAGCAGTTCTTC
CASSEWSLRHPEQFF
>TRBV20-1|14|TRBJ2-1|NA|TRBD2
TGCAGTGCCGAATTAGCGGGGGGGGTGGGTGAGCAGTTCTTC
CSAELAGGVGEQFF
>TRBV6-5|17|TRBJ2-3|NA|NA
TGTGCCAGCAGTTACTCGTCCAGTTCAGCCTCGCTGGATACGCAGTATTTT
CASSYSSSSASLDTQYF
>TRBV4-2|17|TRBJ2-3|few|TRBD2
TGTGCCAGCAGCAAGCAGCGGGGTAGCGGGGGGTCAGATACGCAGTATTTT
CASSKQRGSGGSDTQYF
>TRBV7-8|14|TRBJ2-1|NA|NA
TGTGCCAGCAGCTTAGCAGACTTCTACAATGAGCAGTTCTTC
CASSLADFYNEQFF
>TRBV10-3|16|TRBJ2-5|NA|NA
TGTGCCATCAGTGAGTCGGCAGGAGCTGGGCAAGAGACCAAGTACTTC
CAISESAGAGQETKYF
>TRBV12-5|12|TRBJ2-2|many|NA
TGTGCTAGTGGTTTGAGGACCGGGGAGCTGTTTTTT
CASGLRTGELFF
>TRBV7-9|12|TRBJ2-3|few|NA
TGTGCCAGCAGCCGGGTCACTGTCACGCAGTATTTT
CASSRVTVTQYF
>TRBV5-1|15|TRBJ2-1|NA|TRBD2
TGCGCCAGCAGCGGTAGCGGGGTTATCTACAATGAGCAGTTCTTC
CASSGSGVIYNEQFF
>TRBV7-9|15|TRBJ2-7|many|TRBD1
TGTGCCAGCAGCTCAGACAGGGAGAGCTCCTACGAGCAGTACTTC
CASSSDRESSYEQYF
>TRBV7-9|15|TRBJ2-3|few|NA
TGTGCCAGCACCCTTAGCCAGCGTGGCACAGATACGCAGTATTTT
CASTLSQRGTDTQYF
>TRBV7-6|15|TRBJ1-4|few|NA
TGTGCCAGCAGCTTAGGCGGGAATCCTAATGAAAAACTGTTTTTT
CASSLGGNPNEKLFF
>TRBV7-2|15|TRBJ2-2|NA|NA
TGTGCCAGCAGCTTAAGTAGTAAGAACACCGGGGAGCTGTTTTTT
CASSLSSKNTGELFF
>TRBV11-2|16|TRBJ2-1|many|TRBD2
TGTGCCAGCAGCTTAGATCTTTTAGCGGGGGGGAATGAGCAGTTCTTC
CASSLDLLAGGNEQFF
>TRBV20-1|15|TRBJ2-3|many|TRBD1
TGCAGTGTTCCCTCCGACAGGGTCTCCACAGATACGCAGTATTTT
CSVPSDRVSTDTQYF
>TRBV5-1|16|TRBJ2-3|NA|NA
TGCGCCAGCAGCTTGGCAGCCCTATCCGATCTATATACGCAGTATTTT
CASSLAALSDLYTQYF
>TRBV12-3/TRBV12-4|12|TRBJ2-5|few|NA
TGTGCCACCAAGGGGACCAAAGAGACCCAGTACTTC
CATKGTKETQYF
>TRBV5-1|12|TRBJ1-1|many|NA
TGCGCCAGCACCTCGATGGGGACTGAAGCTTTCTTT
CASTSMGTEAFF
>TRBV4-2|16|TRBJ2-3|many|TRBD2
TGTGCCAGCAGCCAAGTTCTAGCGGGACCCACAGATACGCAGTATTTT
CASSQVLAGPTDTQYF
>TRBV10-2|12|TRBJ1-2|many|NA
TGCGCCAGCAGTGAACAGGGATATGGCTACACCTTC
CASSEQGYGYTF
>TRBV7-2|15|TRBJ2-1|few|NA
TGTGCCAGCAGCCCGGGGAATCGCCGACACAATGAGCAGTTCTTC
CASSPGNRRHNEQFF
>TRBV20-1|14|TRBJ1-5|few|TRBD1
TGCAGTGCACCGGGACAGGGGGTGGCTCAGCCCCAGCATTTT
CSAPGQGVAQPQHF
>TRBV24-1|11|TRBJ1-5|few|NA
TGTGCCACCGGCGAAACCGAGCCCCAGCATTTT
CATGETEPQHF
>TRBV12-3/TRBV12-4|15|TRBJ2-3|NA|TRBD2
TGTGCCAGCAGGCTGACTAGCGGGGGGGGAGATACGCAGTATTTT
CASRLTSGGGDTQYF
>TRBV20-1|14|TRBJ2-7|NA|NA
TGCAGTGCTAGAGATCGGGGTGCAGCCTACGAGCAGTACTTC
CSARDRGAAYEQYF
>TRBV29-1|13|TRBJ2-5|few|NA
TGCAGCGTTGTGCGGGGGCCTCAAGAGACCCAGTACTTC
CSVVRGPQETQYF
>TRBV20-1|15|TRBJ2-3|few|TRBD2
TGCAGTGCGACCCTAGCGGGGGGGCCTACAGATACGCAGTATTTT
CSATLAGGPTDTQYF
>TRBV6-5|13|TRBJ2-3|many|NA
TGTGCCAGCAGGTTGACTCGCACAGATACGCAGTATTTT
CASRLTRTDTQYF
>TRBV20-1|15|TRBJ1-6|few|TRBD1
TGCAGTGCTAGAGCTTCAGGGGGGCTAAATTCACCCCTCCACTTT
CSARASGGLNSPLHF
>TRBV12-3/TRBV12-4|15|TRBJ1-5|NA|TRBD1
TGTGCCAGCAGCCCCACAGGGGGCAGGGGTCAGCCCCAGCATTTT
CASSPTGGRGQPQHF
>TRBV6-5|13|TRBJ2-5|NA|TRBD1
TGTGCCAGCAGTTACCAGGACAGGGAGACCCAGTACTTC
CASSYQDRETQYF
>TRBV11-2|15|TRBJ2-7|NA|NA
TGTGCCAGCAGCATCCTAACAGGTCCACCCTACGAGCAGTACTTC
CASSILTGPPYEQYF
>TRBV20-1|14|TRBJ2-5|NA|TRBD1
TGCAGTGCTAGTAGGGGGCCCCCCCAAGAGACCCAGTACTTC
CSASRGPPQETQYF
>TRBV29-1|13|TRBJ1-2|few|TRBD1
TGCAGCGTCGATGACAGGGCGAAGGATGGCTACACCTTC
CSVDDRAKDGYTF
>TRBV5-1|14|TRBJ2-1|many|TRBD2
TGCGCCAGCAGCACGGGGGAGGGTATCTATGAGCAGTTCTTC
CASSTGEGIYEQFF
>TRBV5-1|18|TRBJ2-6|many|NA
TGCGCCAGCAGCCAACCGGGACTGAAACGGTCTGGGGCCAACGTCCTGACTTTC
CASSQPGLKRSGANVLTF
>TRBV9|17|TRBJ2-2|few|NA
TGTGCCAGCAGCGTAGCTCCTCGGCAGGGTCACACCGGGGAGCTGTTTTTT
CASSVAPRQGHTGELFF
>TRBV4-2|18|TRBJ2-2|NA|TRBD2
TGTGCCAGCAGCCCCAGGGGTAGCGGGGTCCTTTCCACCGGGGAGCTGTTTTTT
CASSPRGSGVLSTGELFF